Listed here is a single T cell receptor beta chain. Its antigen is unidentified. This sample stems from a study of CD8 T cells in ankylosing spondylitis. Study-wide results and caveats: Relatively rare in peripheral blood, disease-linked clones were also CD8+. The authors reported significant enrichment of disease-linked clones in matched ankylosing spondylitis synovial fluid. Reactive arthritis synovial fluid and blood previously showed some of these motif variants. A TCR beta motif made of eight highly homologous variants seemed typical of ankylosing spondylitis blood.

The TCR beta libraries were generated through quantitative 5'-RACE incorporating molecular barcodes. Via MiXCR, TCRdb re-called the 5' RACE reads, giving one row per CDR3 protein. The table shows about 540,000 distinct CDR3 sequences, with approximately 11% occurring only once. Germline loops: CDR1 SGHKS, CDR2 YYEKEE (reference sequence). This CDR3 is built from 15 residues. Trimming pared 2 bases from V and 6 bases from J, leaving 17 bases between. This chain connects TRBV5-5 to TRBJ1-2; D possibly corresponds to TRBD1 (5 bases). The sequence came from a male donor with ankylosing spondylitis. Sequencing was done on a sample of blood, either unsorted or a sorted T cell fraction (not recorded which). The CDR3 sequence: CASSFGTHSTDGYTF. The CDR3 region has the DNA TGTGCCAGCAGCTTCGGGACGCATTCGACCGATGGCTACACCTTC.